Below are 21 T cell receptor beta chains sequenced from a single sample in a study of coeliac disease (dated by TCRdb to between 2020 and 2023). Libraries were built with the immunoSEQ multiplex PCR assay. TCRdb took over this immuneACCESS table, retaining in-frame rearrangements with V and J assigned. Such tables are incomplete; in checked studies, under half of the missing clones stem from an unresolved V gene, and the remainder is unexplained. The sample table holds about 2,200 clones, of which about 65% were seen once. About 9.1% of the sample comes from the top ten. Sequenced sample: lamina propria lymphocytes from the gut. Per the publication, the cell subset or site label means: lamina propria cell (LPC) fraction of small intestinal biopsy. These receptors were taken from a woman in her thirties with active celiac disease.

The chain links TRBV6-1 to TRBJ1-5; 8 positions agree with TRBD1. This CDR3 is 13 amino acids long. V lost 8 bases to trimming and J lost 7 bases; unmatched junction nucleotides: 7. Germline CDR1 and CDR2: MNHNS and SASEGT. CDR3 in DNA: TGTGCCAGCCAACCGACAGGGGTCCAGCCCCAGCATTTT. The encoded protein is CASQPTGVQPQHF.

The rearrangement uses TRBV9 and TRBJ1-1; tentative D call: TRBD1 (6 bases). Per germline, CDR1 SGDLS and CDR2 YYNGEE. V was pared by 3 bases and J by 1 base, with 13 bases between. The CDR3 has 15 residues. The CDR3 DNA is TGTGCCAGCAGCGCCCCCCGGGGGGCGAACACTGAAGCTTTCTTT. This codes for CASSAPRGANTEAFF. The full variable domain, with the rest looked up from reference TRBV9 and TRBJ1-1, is DSGVTQTPKHLITATGQRVTLRCSPRSGDLSVYWYQQSLDQGLQFLIQYYNGEERAKGNILERFSAQQFPDLHSELNLSSLELGDSALYFCASSAPRGANTEAFFGQGTRLTVV.

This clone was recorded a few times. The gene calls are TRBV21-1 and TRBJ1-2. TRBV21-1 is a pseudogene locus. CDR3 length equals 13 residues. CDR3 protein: CASRLRGDYGYTF. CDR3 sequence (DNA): TGTGCCAGCAGGCTTCGGGGAGACTATGGCTACACCTTC.

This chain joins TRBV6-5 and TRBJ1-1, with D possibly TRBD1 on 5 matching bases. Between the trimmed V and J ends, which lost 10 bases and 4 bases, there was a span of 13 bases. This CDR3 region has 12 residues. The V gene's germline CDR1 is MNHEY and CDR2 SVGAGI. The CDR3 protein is CAILDRLTEAFF. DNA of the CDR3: TGTGCCATCCTAGACAGACTCACTGAAGCTTTCTTT.

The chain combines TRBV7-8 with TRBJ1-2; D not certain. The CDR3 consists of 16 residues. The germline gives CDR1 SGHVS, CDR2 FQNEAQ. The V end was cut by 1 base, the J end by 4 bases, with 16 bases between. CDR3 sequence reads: CASSLEYPFPGYGYTF. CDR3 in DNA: TGTGCCAGCAGCTTAGAGTATCCGTTTCCAGGCTATGGCTACACCTTC.

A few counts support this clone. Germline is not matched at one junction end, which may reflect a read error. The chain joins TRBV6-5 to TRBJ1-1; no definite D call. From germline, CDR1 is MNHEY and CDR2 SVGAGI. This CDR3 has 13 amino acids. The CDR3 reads CASSYSPGAEAFF. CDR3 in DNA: TGTGCCAGCAGCTACTCCCCGGGTGCTGAAGCTTTCTTT.

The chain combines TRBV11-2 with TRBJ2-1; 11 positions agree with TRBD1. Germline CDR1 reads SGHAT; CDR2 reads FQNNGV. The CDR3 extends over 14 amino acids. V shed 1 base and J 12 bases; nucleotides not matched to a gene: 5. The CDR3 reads CASSLGDRGKGQFF. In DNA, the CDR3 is TGTGCCAGCAGCTTAGGGGACAGGGGGAAGGGGCAGTTCTTC.

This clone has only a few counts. CDR3 amino acids: CATSERLVPGELFF. In nucleotides, the CDR3 is TGTGCCACCAGCGAACGACTAGTACCCGGGGAGCTGTTTTTT. J is TRBJ2-2 and V is TRBV15; possible D gene TRBD2, 6 bases. The germline V gene encodes CDR1 LNHNV and CDR2 YYDKDF (reference sequence). The CDR3 sequence is 14 residues long. The V end was cut by 5 bases, the J end by 6 bases, with 13 bases between.

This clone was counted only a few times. The CDR3 protein is CASSPRQGNTEAFF. The CDR3 DNA follows: TGTGCCAGCTCACCCCGACAGGGGAACACTGAAGCTTTCTTT. The genes are TRBV18 and TRBJ1-1, with 7 positions matching TRBD1. This CDR3 region has 14 residues. The V segment lost 3 bases and the J segment 1 base; nucleotides outside the gene matches: 2. The germline gives CDR1 KGHSH, CDR2 LQKENI.

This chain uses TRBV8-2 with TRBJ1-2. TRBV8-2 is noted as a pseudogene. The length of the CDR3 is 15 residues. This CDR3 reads CGSVERKRKTYGYTF. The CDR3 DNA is TGTGGCAGTGTAGAGAGGAAACGAAAGACCTATGGCTACACCTTC.

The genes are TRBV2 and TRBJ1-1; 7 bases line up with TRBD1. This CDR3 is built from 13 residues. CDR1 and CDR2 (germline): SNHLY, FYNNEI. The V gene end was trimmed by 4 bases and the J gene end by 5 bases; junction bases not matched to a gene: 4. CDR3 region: CASSVGGRTEAFF. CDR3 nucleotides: TGTGCCAGCAGTGTAGGGGGCAGAACTGAAGCTTTCTTT. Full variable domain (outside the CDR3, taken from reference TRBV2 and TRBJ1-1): EPEVTQTPSHQVTQMGQEVILRCVPISNHLYFYWYRQILGQKVEFLVSFYNNEISEKSEIFDDQFSVERPDGSNFTLKIRSTKLEDSAMYFCASSVGGRTEAFFGQGTRLTVV.

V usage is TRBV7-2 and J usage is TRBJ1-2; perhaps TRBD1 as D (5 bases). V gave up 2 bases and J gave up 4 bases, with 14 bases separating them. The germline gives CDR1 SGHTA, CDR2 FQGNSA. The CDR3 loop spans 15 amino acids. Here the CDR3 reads CASSLNLQDLYGYTF. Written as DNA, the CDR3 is TGTGCCAGCAGCTTAAATCTACAGGACCTCTATGGCTACACCTTC.

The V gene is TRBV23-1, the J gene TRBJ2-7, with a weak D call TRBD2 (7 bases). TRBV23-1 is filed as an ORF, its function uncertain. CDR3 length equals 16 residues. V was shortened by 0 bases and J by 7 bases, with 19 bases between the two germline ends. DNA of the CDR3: TGCGCCAGCAGTCAATCGAGGGGGGGGGTTCGGGGAGAGCAGTACTTC. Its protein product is CASSQSRGGVRGEQYF.

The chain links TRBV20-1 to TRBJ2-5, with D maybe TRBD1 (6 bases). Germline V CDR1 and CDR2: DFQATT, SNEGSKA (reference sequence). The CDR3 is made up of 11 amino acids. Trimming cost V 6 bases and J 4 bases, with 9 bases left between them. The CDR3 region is CSAPQGETQYF. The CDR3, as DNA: TGCAGTGCCCCACAGGGAGAGACCCAGTACTTC.

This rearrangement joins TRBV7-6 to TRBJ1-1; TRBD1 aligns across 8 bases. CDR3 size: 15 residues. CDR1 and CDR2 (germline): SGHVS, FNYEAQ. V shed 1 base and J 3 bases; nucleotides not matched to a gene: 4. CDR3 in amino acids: CASSLGGQAYTEAFF. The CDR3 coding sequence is TGTGCCAGCAGCTTAGGGGGACAGGCCTACACTGAAGCTTTCTTT.

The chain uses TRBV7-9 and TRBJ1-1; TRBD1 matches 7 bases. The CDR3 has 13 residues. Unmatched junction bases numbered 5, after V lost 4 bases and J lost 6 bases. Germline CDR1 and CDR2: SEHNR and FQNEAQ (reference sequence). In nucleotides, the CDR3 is TGTGCCAGCAGCTCATCCAGGGGGTCTGAAGCTTTCTTT. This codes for CASSSSRGSEAFF.

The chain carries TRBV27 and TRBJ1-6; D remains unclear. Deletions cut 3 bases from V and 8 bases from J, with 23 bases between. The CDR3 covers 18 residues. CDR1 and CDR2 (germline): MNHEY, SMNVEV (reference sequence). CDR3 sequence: CASSFWPQPLGRHSPLHF. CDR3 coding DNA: TGTGCCAGCAGTTTTTGGCCTCAACCCCTAGGGAGGCATTCACCCCTCCACTTT.

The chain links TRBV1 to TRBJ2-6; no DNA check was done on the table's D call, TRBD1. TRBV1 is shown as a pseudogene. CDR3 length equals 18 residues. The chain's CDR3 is CTSRSACLCTNRANVLTF. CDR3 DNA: TGCACCAGCAGGTCCGCTTGTTTGTGCACAAATCGGGCCAACGTCCTGACTTTC.

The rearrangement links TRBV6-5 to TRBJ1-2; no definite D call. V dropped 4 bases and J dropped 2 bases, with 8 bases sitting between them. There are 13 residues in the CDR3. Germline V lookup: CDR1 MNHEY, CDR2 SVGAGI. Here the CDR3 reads CASSSGTNYGYTF. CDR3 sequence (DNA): TGTGCCAGCAGTTCTGGCACCAACTATGGCTACACCTTC.

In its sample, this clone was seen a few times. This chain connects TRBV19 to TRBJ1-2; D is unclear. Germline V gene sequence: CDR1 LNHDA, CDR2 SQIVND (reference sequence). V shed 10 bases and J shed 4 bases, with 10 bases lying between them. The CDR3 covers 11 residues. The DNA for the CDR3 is TGTGCCACCACAGATAGCTATGGCTACACCTTC. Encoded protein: CATTDSYGYTF.

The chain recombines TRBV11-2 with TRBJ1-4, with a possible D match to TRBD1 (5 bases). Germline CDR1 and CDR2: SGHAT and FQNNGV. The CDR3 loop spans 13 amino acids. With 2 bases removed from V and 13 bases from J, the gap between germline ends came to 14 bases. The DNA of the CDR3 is TGTGCCAGCAGCTTACAGGGATATTCGCCACTGTTTTTT. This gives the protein CASSLQGYSPLFF. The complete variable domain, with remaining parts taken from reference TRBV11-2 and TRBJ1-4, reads EAGVAQSPRYKIIEKRQSVAFWCNPISGHATLYWYQQILGQGPKLLIQFQNNGVVDDSQLPKDRFSAERLKGVDSTLKIQPAKLEDSAVYLCASSLQGYSPLFFGSGTQLSVL.